This T cell receptor (beta chain) was documented in a study of CD8 T cells in ankylosing spondylitis. Study-wide results and limits: Reactive arthritis synovial fluid and blood were previously reported to contain some motif variants. Reportedly, significant enrichment of disease-linked clones occurred in matched ankylosing spondylitis synovial fluid.

This clonotype came up many times. The antigen is unknown. Construction of TCR beta libraries was performed using quantitative 5'-RACE with molecular barcodes. Using its own MiXCR run on the 5' RACE reads, TCRdb lists one record per CDR3 protein. The profile covers approximately 240,000 distinct CDR3 sequences, with roughly a quarter appearing a single time and roughly 0.67% taken by the ten largest. The CDR3 totals 17 residues. The V gene end was trimmed by 6 bases and the J gene end by 1 base; junction bases not matched to a gene: 14. Sequenced input: blood, either unsorted or a sorted T cell fraction (not recorded which). The chain links TRBV12-3 or TRBV12-4 to TRBJ2-5; 7 bases map to TRBD1. The TCR sequence derives from a male donor with ankylosing spondylitis or in good health (not recorded which). Written as DNA, the CDR3 is TGTGCCAGCAGGCCCGGTGGGACAGCAAGTACCCAAGAGACCCAGTACTTC. Protein: CASRPGGTASTQETQYF.